This entry lists 32 T cell receptor beta chains sequenced from one sample in a study of blood T cells in healthy people across ages. Primers used in a second PCR of about 6 to 11 cycles were a sample-barcoded 5' primer and a J-beta primer mix. In TCRdb, the 5' RACE reads were re-called with MiXCR into one record per CDR3 protein. The table lists fewer than 2,000,000 distinct CDR3 sequences, roughly 43% of them singletons. The sample taken for sequencing was blood. These receptor sequences come from a human donor in good health.

This clonotype has more than one count but fewer than ten. The chain has TRBV20-1 and TRBJ2-7, with D perhaps matching TRBD1 (6 bases). V lost 6 bases and J 8 bases, leaving 23 bases between the germline ends. Per germline, CDR1 DFQATT and CDR2 SNEGSKA (reference sequence). This CDR3 spans 14 amino acids. In nucleotides, the CDR3 is TGCAGTGCCCTTTTGCCCGGGACAAAGGACAAGCAGTACTTC. Its translation: CSALLPGTKDKQYF.

This clonotype was counted a single time. The CDR3 protein is CASSQWTGATQYF. The CDR3 nucleotides read TGTGCCAGCAGCCAATGGACGGGGGCGACCCAGTACTTC. The chain carries TRBV3-1 and TRBJ2-5; D could derive from TRBD1 or TRBD2 (6 bases each). This CDR3 region has 13 residues. From germline, CDR1 is LGHDT and CDR2 YNNKEL (reference sequence). V gave up 2 bases and J gave up 7 bases, with 11 bases separating them.

The V and J genes are TRBV7-8 and TRBJ1-1; D remains ambiguous. The CDR3 length is 13 residues. Trimming shortened V by 5 bases and J by 1 base, and 8 bases separated the two germline ends. Germline V lookup: CDR1 SGHVS, CDR2 FQNEAQ. The DNA of the CDR3 is TGTGCCAGCAGCCCCCTAGAGAACACTGAAGCTTTCTTT. It encodes CASSPLENTEAFF.

This chain joins TRBV5-6 and TRBJ1-2; D is possibly TRBD1 (6 bases). Germline CDR1 SGHDT, CDR2 YYEEEE. The CDR3 runs 15 residues. Trimming left V 0 bases short and J 5 bases short, with 14 bases between. Here the CDR3 reads CASSLAQGKSYGYTF. CDR3 bases: TGTGCCAGCAGCTTGGCGCAGGGGAAGTCGTATGGCTACACCTTC.

This clonotype was counted a few times. The V and J genes are TRBV2 and TRBJ2-4; D is uncertain. Deletions cut 11 bases from V and 3 bases from J, with 23 bases between. The CDR3 runs to 16 residues. Germline V gives CDR1 SNHLY, CDR2 FYNNEI. The CDR3 region is CADPRPIRVGKNIQYF. In nucleotides, the CDR3 is TGTGCCGACCCGAGGCCGATACGGGTGGGCAAAAACATTCAGTACTTC.

J is TRBJ1-1 and V is TRBV27; no clear D gene. In germline, CDR1 is MNHEY, CDR2 SMNVEV (reference sequence). V was trimmed by 2 bases and J by 7 bases, leaving 8 bases between them. This CDR3 spans 12 amino acids. Here the CDR3 reads CASSLIGDEAFF. The CDR3 nucleotides are TGTGCCAGCAGTTTAATCGGGGATGAAGCTTTCTTT.

V gene TRBV12-3 or TRBV12-4 combines with J gene TRBJ1-1, with D perhaps matching TRBD1 (5 bases). This CDR3 contains 13 residues. Trimming left V 7 bases short and J 4 bases short, with 13 bases between. DNA for the CDR3: TGTGCCAGCACCCGGGGGAGGGTCACTGAAGCTTTCTTT. Its translation: CASTRGRVTEAFF.

This chain connects TRBV9 to TRBJ2-3, with 10 bases fitting TRBD2. In germline, CDR1 is SGDLS, CDR2 YYNGEE. This CDR3 is built from 15 residues. Trimming at V came to 0 bases and at J to 8 bases, leaving 6 bases not matched to a gene. The CDR3 region has the DNA TGTGCCAGCAGCGTAGAACTAGCGGGGAGTTCTACGCAGTATTTT. Protein product: CASSVELAGSSTQYF. The variable domain in full, with the rest retrieved from reference TRBV9 and TRBJ2-3, is DSGVTQTPKHLITATGQRVTLRCSPRSGDLSVYWYQQSLDQGLQFLIQYYNGEERAKGNILERFSAQQFPDLHSELNLSSLELGDSALYFCASSVELAGSSTQYFGPGTRLTVL.

This rearrangement joins TRBV20-1 to TRBJ1-2; 8 bases are shared with TRBD1. CDR1 and CDR2 (germline): DFQATT, SNEGSKA (reference sequence). The CDR3 contains 16 residues. V was pared by 2 bases and J by 4 bases, with 12 bases of the junction left unmatched. CDR3 sequence (DNA): TGCAGTGCTAGAAAGGACAGGGAGATAATGGGCTATGGCTACACCTTC. Amino acid sequence: CSARKDREIMGYGYTF.

The gene calls are TRBV12-3 or TRBV12-4 and TRBJ2-1; the D call may be TRBD1 or TRBD2 (5 bases each). V lost 3 bases to trimming and J lost 3 bases, with 15 bases between them. The CDR3 consists of 16 residues. The CDR3 DNA sequence: TGTGCCAGCAGTTTCGGTCTAGGGGACGGCTACAATGAGCAGTTCTTC. It yields the protein CASSFGLGDGYNEQFF.

This clonotype has a handful of counts. The rearrangement joins TRBV7-6 to TRBJ2-2; D gene unclear. The V and J ends lost 2 bases and 3 bases respectively, with 7 bases between them. This CDR3 comprises 14 residues. The V gene's germline CDR1 is SGHVS and CDR2 FNYEAQ. CDR3 sequence (DNA): TGTGCCAGCAGCTTAAGAACGGACACCGGGGAGCTGTTTTTT. Translating it yields CASSLRTDTGELFF. Filled out from reference TRBV7-6 and TRBJ2-2, the complete variable domain reads GAGVSQSPRYKVTKRGQDVALRCDPISGHVSLYWYRQALGQGPEFLTYFNYEAQQDKSGLPNDRFSAERPEGSISTLTIQRTEQRDSAMYRCASSLRTDTGELFFGEGSRLTVL.

The chain couples TRBV11-2 to TRBJ1-2, with D uncertain. The CDR3 contains 13 residues. Trimming removed 3 bases from V and 8 bases from J, with 13 bases in between. Germline V gene lookup returns CDR1 SGHAT and CDR2 FQNNGV. The CDR3 spells CASSLMVRSGYTF. The CDR3, as DNA: TGTGCCAGCAGCTTGATGGTCAGGAGCGGCTACACCTTC. Supplemented by reference TRBV11-2 and TRBJ1-2, the full variable domain reads EAGVAQSPRYKIIEKRQSVAFWCNPISGHATLYWYQQILGQGPKLLIQFQNNGVVDDSQLPKDRFSAERLKGVDSTLKIQPAKLEDSAVYLCASSLMVRSGYTFGSGTRLTVV.

The chain uses TRBV4-3 and TRBJ1-6; the D is unclear. Between the trimmed V and J ends, which lost 4 bases and 6 bases, there was a span of 16 bases. In germline, CDR1 is LGHNA, CDR2 YSLEER. The CDR3 consists of 16 residues. The CDR3: CASSPRTDPSNSPLHF. The CDR3 region has the DNA TGCGCCAGCAGCCCCAGGACGGATCCGTCTAATTCACCCCTCCACTTT.

The gene calls are TRBV6-2 or TRBV6-3 and TRBJ2-1; D is possibly TRBD1 (5 bases). The V and J ends lost 6 bases and 7 bases respectively, with 16 bases between them. Germline CDR1 and CDR2: MNHEY and SVGEGT. The CDR3 totals 14 residues. DNA of the CDR3: TGTGCCAGCAGCCAAGTGGACATGCTTAATGAGCAGTTCTTC. Protein: CASSQVDMLNEQFF.

The chain has TRBV5-1 and TRBJ1-2; possibly TRBD1 for D (6 bases). CDR3 length equals 13 residues. V was pared by 6 bases and J by 2 bases, with 11 bases between. CDR1 is SGHRS, CDR2 YFSETQ, per germline. Here the CDR3 reads CASTPDRNYGYTF. The CDR3 region has the DNA TGCGCCAGCACCCCGGACAGAAACTATGGCTACACCTTC.

In this sample, this clonotype turned up a few times. This chain connects TRBV28 to TRBJ2-3; TRBD1 or TRBD2 may be the D gene (7 bases each). V lost 3 bases, J lost 2 bases, and 12 bases lay in between. The germline gives CDR1 MDHEN, CDR2 SYDVKM. The CDR3 has 15 amino acids. CDR3 coding DNA: TGTGCCAGCAGTTTCGGGGGGACAGCCACAGATACGCAGTATTTT. Translated, it gives CASSFGGTATDTQYF.

This clonotype was seen a handful of times. CDR3 DNA sequence: TGTGCCAGCAGTTTAAACAGGGGTCCCAACACAGATACGCAGTATTTT. It is translated as CASSLNRGPNTDTQYF. The chain is built from TRBV28 and TRBJ2-3; TRBD1 matches 7 bases. There are 16 residues in the CDR3. The V gene's germline CDR1 is MDHEN and CDR2 SYDVKM. With V trimmed by 2 bases and J by 2 bases, 7 bases remained unmatched.

This clonotype was detected only a few times. The CDR3: CASSELMGDRSYEQYF. Here the CDR3 DNA reads TGTGCCAGCAGTGAGCTAATGGGGGATAGATCCTACGAGCAGTACTTC. The chain uses TRBV2 and TRBJ2-7; D is possibly TRBD1 or TRBD2 (5 bases each). There are 16 residues in the CDR3. The V end lost 3 bases, the J end lost 1 base, and 16 bases lay between the germline ends. Looked up from germline, CDR1 is SNHLY and CDR2 is FYNNEI.

The J gene is TRBJ2-1, the V gene TRBV20-1; D may be TRBD2 (6 bases). The CDR3 is 15 amino acids. Trimming took 6 bases from V and 0 from J, leaving 15 bases between them. Germline V gene data show CDR1 as DFQATT and CDR2 as SNEGSKA (reference sequence). CDR3 DNA: TGCAGTGCCCCCAAGGCGGGGAACTCCTACAATGAGCAGTTCTTC. This translates into CSAPKAGNSYNEQFF.

This clonotype has just a few counts. The chain is built from TRBV7-8 and TRBJ1-5; TRBD1 is a possible D gene (5 bases). Looked up from germline, CDR1 is SGHVS and CDR2 is FQNEAQ. Trimming shortened V by 3 bases and J by 2 bases, and 14 bases separated the two germline ends. CDR3 length: 16 amino acids. The CDR3 sequence is CASSLLQGLGNQPQHF. The CDR3, as DNA: TGTGCCAGCAGCTTGCTCCAGGGTCTGGGCAATCAGCCCCAGCATTTT.

CDR3 sequence: CSVVYRGRELNTEAFF. In nucleotides, the CDR3 is TGCAGCGTTGTGTACAGGGGGCGGGAATTGAACACTGAAGCTTTCTTT. The chain couples TRBV29-1 to TRBJ1-1; 9 nucleotides agree with TRBD1. The CDR3 consists of 16 residues. V shed 4 bases and J 0 bases; nucleotides not matched to a gene: 9. The germline gives CDR1 SQVTM, CDR2 ANQGSEA.

V and J are TRBV20-1 and TRBJ2-3; 10 bases map to TRBD2. The CDR3 covers 11 residues. The V gene's germline CDR1 is DFQATT and CDR2 SNEGSKA (reference sequence). This CDR3 is CRGTSADTQYF. The CDR3, as DNA: TGCAGGGGGACTAGCGCAGATACGCAGTATTTT.

This chain uses TRBV3-1 with TRBJ2-7, with D possibly matching TRBD2 (6 bases). CDR1 and CDR2 (germline): LGHDT, YNNKEL (reference sequence). CDR3 length: 15 amino acids. V dropped 7 bases and J dropped 0 bases, with 16 bases sitting between them. This chain's CDR3 is CASNLFRGSSYEQYF. The CDR3 coding sequence is TGTGCCAGCAACCTTTTCCGGGGGAGCTCCTACGAGCAGTACTTC.

This clonotype was recorded a few times. The chain links TRBV7-9 to TRBJ1-2; no reliable D call. CDR1 is SEHNR and CDR2 is FQNEAQ in the germline V gene (reference sequence). The CDR3 extends over 14 amino acids. The V and J ends lost 2 bases and 3 bases respectively, with 10 bases between them. The DNA for the CDR3 is TGTGCCAGCAGCTTATTTCATGAGGACTATGGCTACACCTTC. Translation: CASSLFHEDYGYTF.

This clonotype occurred many times. The chain recombines TRBV11-2 with TRBJ2-7; 8 positions match TRBD1. This CDR3 region has 15 residues. The ends lost 1 base at V and 4 bases at J; junction bases unmatched: 6. The germline V gene encodes CDR1 SGHAT and CDR2 FQNNGV. The CDR3 DNA follows: TGTGCCAGCAGCTTAGTACTAACAGGGGGGTACGAGCAGTACTTC. Translation gives CASSLVLTGGYEQYF.

This chain connects TRBV6-6 to TRBJ2-7; D tentatively reads TRBD1 or TRBD2 (6 bases each). V dropped 2 bases and J dropped 0 bases, with 11 bases sitting between them. The CDR3 has 15 residues. Per germline, CDR1 MNHNY and CDR2 SVGAGI (reference sequence). In nucleotides, the CDR3 is TGTGCCAGCAGTTACGAGGGGGGACCCTCCTACGAGCAGTACTTC. This encodes CASSYEGGPSYEQYF.

This sequence joins TRBV29-1 and TRBJ1-1, with 7 bases fitting TRBD1. Per the germline V gene, CDR1 is SQVTM and CDR2 is ANQGSEA. Trimming removed 3 bases from V and 4 bases from J; junction bases left unmatched: 5. The CDR3 runs to 13 residues. The CDR3 DNA follows: TGCAGCGTTGAGCCCACAGGGGCCACTGAAGCTTTCTTT. Its protein is CSVEPTGATEAFF.

Turning to this clonotype: Sequence at one end of the junction differs from germline and may be a read error. The rearrangement joins TRBV4-3 to TRBJ2-3; D perhaps matches TRBD2 (5 bases). CDR3 size: 15 residues. CDR1 and CDR2 (germline): LGHNA, YSLEER. CDR3: CASGQGTGYTDTQYF. The CDR3 DNA reads as TGCGCCAGCGGCCAAGGAACGGGGTACACAGATACGCAGTATTTT.

In DNA, the CDR3 is TGTGCCAGCAGCGGGGTTGGCTACACCTTC. Residues: CASSGVGYTF. J is TRBJ1-2 and V is TRBV5-5; D gene unclear. Looked up from germline, CDR1 is SGHKS and CDR2 is YYEKEE (reference sequence). The CDR3 covers 10 residues. Trimming removed 4 bases from V and 7 bases from J, with 5 bases in between.

The chain employs TRBV5-6 and TRBJ2-4, with D possibly called TRBD1 or TRBD2 (5 bases each). V lost 0 bases to trimming and J lost 2 bases, with 12 bases between them. The CDR3 has 16 amino acids. CDR1 and CDR2 (germline): SGHDT, YYEEEE. The CDR3 reads CASSLVGEGTKNIQYF. The CDR3 region has the DNA TGTGCCAGCAGCTTGGTGGGGGAAGGGACCAAAAACATTCAGTACTTC.

The chain has TRBV12-3 or TRBV12-4 and TRBJ2-5; 8 bases are a match to TRBD2. V was clipped by 6 bases and J by 11 bases; unmatched bases: 17. The CDR3 consists of 15 residues. CDR3 residues: CASRYRTSSYNEQYF. The CDR3 DNA follows: TGTGCCAGCAGGTATCGGACTAGCAGCTACAATGAGCAGTACTTC.

This clonotype was seen more than once but under ten times. The V and J genes are TRBV5-4 and TRBJ2-3; D gene ambiguous. The V and J ends lost 6 bases and 0 bases respectively, with 17 bases between them. Germline V gene sequence: CDR1 SGHNT, CDR2 YYREEE (reference sequence). The CDR3 length is 16 residues. This chain's CDR3 is CASKNPRKESTDTQYF. The DNA of the CDR3 is TGTGCCAGCAAAAACCCAAGGAAAGAGAGCACAGATACGCAGTATTTT.